The following is a T cell receptor (beta chain) sequence with its context. Its antigen is not known. The record originates from a study of T cell responses to AZD1222 COVID-19 vaccine. General study points: After two AZD1222 doses, spike-specific TCR breadth and depth rose versus day 0. Seropositive at baseline were only six AZD1222 recipients. Most donors were white British and more were female, and clonal diversity was possibly underestimated.

TCRdb's copy holds only in-frame clones and misses some; the assay was immunoSEQ multiplex PCR. The sample lists over 120,000 clones; 80% to 95% were seen once. This sample comprised peripheral blood, obtained on day 0 of AZD1222 vaccination. The TCR comes from an adult in good health.

The CDR3 reads CASKSSGSPHEQFF. CDR3 nucleotides: TGTGCCAGCAAGAGTAGCGGGAGTCCCCATGAGCAGTTCTTC. J is TRBJ2-1 and V is TRBV7-2; 9 bases are shared with TRBD2. V shed 7 bases, J shed 8 bases, and the junction held 9 bases outside the gene matches. The germline V gene encodes CDR1 SGHTA and CDR2 FQGNSA. This CDR3 spans 14 amino acids.